Below, 3 T cell receptor beta chains from the same sample are listed, as sequenced in a study of cytomegalovirus exposure and HLA in healthy donors. With 60 Vbeta and 13 Jbeta primers, the PCR was carried out. Profiling relied on immunoSEQ multiplex PCR, and the TCRdb table lists in-frame clones only, not all of them. The sample contains 150,000 or so clones, about 75% of which appear only once. The sequenced sample consisted of PBMCs. The receptors come from a female donor in good health and CMV-seronegative.

The chain joins TRBV5-8 to TRBJ1-6, with D possibly TRBD1 on 6 matching bases. V was pared by 1 base and J by 12 bases, with 14 bases between. The germline gives CDR1 SGHTS, CDR2 YDEGEE. CDR3 size: 14 residues. The CDR3 spells CASSLNRAGGPLHF. The CDR3 DNA reads TGTGCCAGCAGCTTGAACAGGGCGGGTGGACCCCTCCACTTT.

This clone has more than one count but fewer than ten. CDR3: CASSSATGAYEQYF. The CDR3 DNA reads as TGTGCCAGCAGTAGTGCGACAGGGGCCTACGAGCAGTACTTC. V usage is TRBV28 and J usage is TRBJ2-7, with 8 positions matching TRBD1. The J segment lost 2 bases and the V segment lost 5 bases, leaving 5 bases of the junction unmatched. Germline CDR1 MDHEN, CDR2 SYDVKM. CDR3 length: 14 amino acids.

This sequence joins TRBV9 and TRBJ1-2; 9 bases agree with TRBD1. The ends lost 1 base at V and 1 base at J; junction bases unmatched: 11. CDR1 and CDR2 (germline): SGDLS, YYNGEE. The CDR3 contains 18 residues. The CDR3 here is CASSVTGGPRWGNYGYTF. The CDR3 region has the DNA TGTGCCAGCAGCGTAACAGGGGGCCCCCGGTGGGGTAACTATGGCTACACCTTC.